Below, 24 T cell receptor beta chains from the same sample are listed, as sequenced in a study of cytomegalovirus exposure and HLA in healthy donors. Vbeta (60) and Jbeta (13) primers were used in the PCR. Clones were read by immunoSEQ multiplex PCR, and TCRdb kept only the in-frame ones, dropping some. The data contain roughly 100,000 clones, 10% of them singletons. The sample was PBMCs. These receptors were collected from a middle-aged man in good health and CMV-seropositive.

This clone has only a few counts. The V call is TRBV25-1, the J call TRBJ1-2; D unresolved. This CDR3 is built from 11 residues. Germline assignment: CDR1 MGHDK and CDR2 SYGVNS. V lost 10 bases to trimming and J lost 4 bases, with 10 bases between them. Here the CDR3 reads CATQDFYGYTF. The CDR3 DNA reads as TGTGCCACCCAGGATTTCTATGGCTACACCTTC.

J is TRBJ1-4 and V is TRBV5-6; TRBD1 aligns across 7 bases. The CDR3 consists of 15 residues. With V trimmed by 4 bases and J by 4 bases, 7 bases remained unmatched. CDR1 is SGHDT, CDR2 YYEEEE, per germline. This CDR3 reads CASSPGQDFNEKLFF. As DNA, the CDR3 is TGTGCCAGCAGCCCAGGACAGGATTTTAATGAAAAACTGTTTTTT.

The rearrangement links TRBV6-5 to TRBJ2-1; TRBD1 aligns across 8 bases. Per the germline V gene, CDR1 is MNHEY and CDR2 is SVGAGI. The CDR3 covers 15 residues. The trim removed 5 bases at V and 3 bases at J, leaving 6 bases unmatched. The CDR3 loop is CASSQQQGGYNEQFF. The CDR3, as DNA: TGTGCCAGCAGTCAGCAACAGGGGGGCTACAATGAGCAGTTCTTC.

The chain has TRBV19 and TRBJ1-5; the D is unclear. Deletions cut 5 bases from V and 1 base from J, with 6 bases between. Germline loops: CDR1 LNHDA, CDR2 SQIVND (reference sequence). The CDR3 runs to 13 residues. DNA of the CDR3: TGTGCCAGTAGTCTCTCCAGCAATCAGCCCCAGCATTTT. It translates to CASSLSSNQPQHF.

The V call is TRBV5-1, the J call TRBJ2-3; tentatively, D is TRBD2 (5 bases). V lost 6 bases, J lost 1 base, and 9 bases lay in between. This CDR3 has 13 residues. Looked up from germline, CDR1 is SGHRS and CDR2 is YFSETQ. Here the CDR3 reads CASKTGGTDTQYF. The DNA for the CDR3 is TGCGCCAGCAAAACCGGGGGCACAGATACGCAGTATTTT.

The chain carries TRBV4-3 and TRBJ2-7; 7 positions match TRBD1. The J segment lost 0 bases and the V segment lost 0 bases, leaving 8 bases of the junction unmatched. There are 17 residues in the CDR3. CDR1 LGHNA and CDR2 YSLEER come from the germline V gene. This CDR3 is CASSQDTDRAHSYEQYF. In DNA, the CDR3 is TGCGCCAGCAGCCAAGATACAGACAGGGCTCACTCCTACGAGCAGTACTTC.

The chain links TRBV5-6 to TRBJ1-5; tentative D call: TRBD1 (5 bases). The V gene's germline CDR1 is SGHDT and CDR2 YYEEEE. CDR3 length equals 14 residues. Trimming removed 2 bases at V and 5 bases at J, with 11 bases between. The CDR3 sequence: CASSLGAGDQPQHF. In DNA form, the CDR3 reads TGTGCCAGCAGCTTAGGGGCGGGAGATCAGCCCCAGCATTTT.

A few counts support this clone. The genes are TRBV5-1 and TRBJ2-2; 8 bases agree with TRBD2. This CDR3 contains 14 residues. V was pared by 3 bases and J by 6 bases, with 4 bases of the junction left unmatched. Germline-derived CDR1 and CDR2 are SGHRS and YFSETQ. This chain's CDR3 is CASSSLGGAGELFF. The CDR3 nucleotides read TGCGCCAGCAGCTCCCTCGGGGGGGCCGGGGAGCTGTTTTTT.

This clone showed up just a few times. The chain carries TRBV7-2 and TRBJ2-1; D may be TRBD2 (5 bases). CDR3 length equals 12 residues. Trimming cost V 9 bases and J 8 bases, with 14 bases left between them. The germline V gene encodes CDR1 SGHTA and CDR2 FQGNSA. CDR3: CASHKISDEQFF. In DNA form, the CDR3 reads TGTGCCAGTCACAAAATTAGCGATGAGCAGTTCTTC.

This clone was counted between two and nine times. V and J are TRBV13 and TRBJ2-2; 14 bases match TRBD2. The CDR3 totals 17 residues. Trimming took 4 bases from V and 5 from J; bases not matched to a gene: 6. Germline V gives CDR1 PRHDT, CDR2 FYEKMQ (reference sequence). The CDR3, as DNA: TGTGCCAGCAGCTGGGGACTAGCGGGAGACCCGACCGGGGAGCTGTTTTTT. It yields the protein CASSWGLAGDPTGELFF.

This clone has just a few counts. The V call is TRBV5-1, the J call TRBJ2-1; TRBD1 might be the D (7 bases). Germline CDR1 is SGHRS and CDR2 is YFSETQ. The length of the CDR3 is 16 residues. V lost 2 bases to trimming and J lost 0 bases, with 12 bases between them. This CDR3 reads CASSFGRTGSYNEQFF. CDR3 nucleotide sequence: TGCGCCAGCAGCTTTGGGAGGACAGGCTCCTACAATGAGCAGTTCTTC. Complete variable domain (other parts from reference TRBV5-1 and TRBJ2-1): KAGVTQTPRYLIKTRGQQVTLSCSPISGHRSVSWYQQTPGQGLQFLFEYFSETQRNKGNFPGRFSGRQFSNSRSEMNVSTLELGDSALYLCASSFGRTGSYNEQFFGPGTRLTVL.

The chain has TRBV30 and TRBJ2-7; TRBD2 agrees at 10 bases. Trimming took 3 bases from V and 3 from J; bases not matched to a gene: 2. There are 13 residues in the CDR3. Germline loops: CDR1 GTSNPN, CDR2 SVGIG (reference sequence). The CDR3 loop is CAWRLAGIYEQYF. CDR3 DNA sequence: TGTGCCTGGAGACTAGCGGGGATCTACGAGCAGTACTTC.

This clone occurred a few times. V gene TRBV6-5 combines with J gene TRBJ2-7; D not resolved. CDR3 length: 11 amino acids. Trimming took off 7 bases at V and 3 bases at J, with 7 bases between the two ends. Germline-derived CDR1 and CDR2 are MNHEY and SVGAGI. The chain's CDR3 is CASTQDYEQYF. The DNA for the CDR3 is TGTGCCAGCACCCAGGACTACGAGCAGTACTTC.

The chain couples TRBV6-5 to TRBJ1-6; 7 nucleotides agree with TRBD1. From germline, CDR1 is MNHEY and CDR2 SVGAGI. CDR3 size: 14 residues. With 5 bases clipped from V and 7 bases from J, the junction kept 5 bases outside the gene matches. In DNA, the CDR3 is TGTGCCAGCAGTCATGACAGGGACAATTCACCCCTCCACTTT. Its translation: CASSHDRDNSPLHF.

This chain joins TRBV6-1 and TRBJ1-2; D is unresolved. Trimming took off 2 bases at V and 8 bases at J, with 18 bases between the two ends. CDR3 length equals 15 residues. Germline V CDR1 and CDR2: MNHNS, SASEGT. In DNA, the CDR3 is TGTGCCAGCAGTGAAAGAATTAGCCCGGGAGGGGGCTACACCTTC. Protein product: CASSERISPGGGYTF.

Only a few counts were recorded for this clone. The chain uses TRBV5-5 and TRBJ2-7; 9 nucleotides align to TRBD1. The CDR3 sequence is 15 residues long. Germline CDR1 is SGHKS and CDR2 is YYEKEE (reference sequence). Losses at the gene ends were 1 base for V and 4 bases for J; bases not matched to a gene: 6. The CDR3 is CASSLFTGGAYEQYF. The CDR3 DNA reads TGTGCCAGCAGCTTGTTCACAGGGGGCGCTTACGAGCAGTACTTC.

This clone has just a few counts. The chain combines TRBV4-1 with TRBJ1-1; the D is unclear. Germline V gene data show CDR1 as MGHRA and CDR2 as YSYEKL. V was cut by 0 bases and J by 4 bases, with 9 bases left in between. The CDR3 sequence is 14 residues long. CDR3 sequence (DNA): TGCGCCAGCAGCCAAGATGCGGTGGGCACTGAAGCTTTCTTT. It specifies CASSQDAVGTEAFF.

J is TRBJ1-5 and V is TRBV5-1; D is unclear. The CDR3 loop spans 15 amino acids. The germline V and J ends were trimmed by 0 bases and 5 bases, with 12 bases remaining between them. Germline lookup yields CDR1 SGHRS and CDR2 YFSETQ. The CDR3 spells CASSLDGGSHQPQHF. CDR3 bases: TGCGCCAGCAGCTTGGACGGCGGGAGCCATCAGCCCCAGCATTTT.

In its sample, this clone was seen a few times. The chain joins TRBV6-5 to TRBJ2-7; TRBD1 matches 7 bases. CDR1 and CDR2 (germline): MNHEY, SVGAGI. This CDR3 is 12 amino acids long. V shed 6 bases and J 5 bases; nucleotides not matched to a gene: 4. The CDR3 protein is CASRGTEHEQYF. The DNA for the CDR3 is TGTGCCAGCAGAGGGACAGAACACGAGCAGTACTTC.

This clone was observed a few times. The junction and the germline gene differ at one end; a read error may be behind it. V and J are TRBV2 and TRBJ1-6; the D gene is possibly TRBD1 (6 bases). Germline-derived CDR1 and CDR2 are SNHLY and FYNNEI. This CDR3 contains 11 residues. Written as DNA, the CDR3 is TGTGCCAGCAGACGGGACACCGGGGGGTACTTT. Translation: CASRRDTGGYF.

Worth noting for this clone: Other DNA sequences in the same sample also yield this CDR3. The chain has TRBV9 and TRBJ2-5, with D perhaps TRBD1 (6 bases). CDR1 and CDR2 from the germline V gene are SGDLS and YYNGEE. There are 14 residues in the CDR3. V was clipped by 0 bases and J by 2 bases, with 8 bases between them. The CDR3 reads CASSVVGQQETQYF. CDR3 DNA sequence: TGTGCCAGCAGCGTAGTTGGACAGCAAGAGACCCAGTACTTC.

The chain recombines TRBV25-1 with TRBJ2-5; no reliable D call. The end of the DNA aligns better with TRBJ2-7, so the J call may be wrong. Germline V lookup: CDR1 MGHDK, CDR2 SYGVNS. The CDR3 has 14 residues. CDR3 region: CASSELVVPYEQYF. CDR3 DNA: TGTGCCAGCAGTGAATTAGTCGTCCCCTACGAGCAGTACTTC.

This clone was seen more than once but under ten times. The V call is TRBV7-9, the J call TRBJ2-1; 15 bases are a match to TRBD2. Germline trimming cut 4 bases from V and 10 bases from J; bases unmatched to any gene: 8. This CDR3 region has 16 residues. CDR1 is SEHNR and CDR2 is FQNEAQ in the germline V gene (reference sequence). CDR3 sequence: CASSSPGTSGRWEQFF. The CDR3 DNA reads as TGTGCCAGCAGCTCCCCCGGGACTAGCGGGAGGTGGGAGCAGTTCTTC.

This sequence joins TRBV29-1 and TRBJ2-2, with D possibly matching TRBD1 (5 bases). In germline, CDR1 is SQVTM, CDR2 ANQGSEA. The length of the CDR3 is 14 residues. Trimming stripped 3 bases from V and 6 bases from J, with 14 bases between. CDR3 sequence: CSVDQGRSAGELFF. DNA of the CDR3: TGCAGCGTTGACCAGGGCAGGAGCGCCGGGGAGCTGTTTTTT.